This entry concerns a single T cell receptor beta chain. Its antigen remains unidentified. Base qualities were left out, and no much larger clone turns up one base away. V loses 3 bases at its end and J loses 8 bases; junction bases beyond the gene matches: 18. Reading from cysteine to phenylalanine, the CDR3 counts 17 amino acids. Only the CDR3 part of the read is kept: 51 bases, read in frame from the first base. The germline V gene encodes CDR1 SQVTM and CDR2 ANQGSEA. Separate from the roughly 700-subject first cohort, the validation cohort of 95 to 150 subjects was the group to which the donors belonged. The data are from a study of cytomegalovirus exposure and HLA in healthy donors (dated by TCRdb to about 2017). Turning to the overall study: According to a later analysis, one platform produced both the 120 validation repertoires and the 550 to 800 repertoires of the first cohort. The study aimed to test whether cataloging public T cell receptors could reveal signatures of past pathogen exposure. Besides the first cohort of roughly 700 subjects, a separate validation cohort made up of 120 different subjects was used. The study combined high-throughput TCR immunosequencing, statistical association of individual TCRs with disease status, and machine learning to predict cytomegalovirus infection status. The full study reports these points: Most TCR sequences were observed very rarely across donors, whereas some public TCRs were present in many individuals. The authors suggested that the approach could potentially be extended to other disease states and immunological phenotypes. In the study, 150 to 200 TCR beta chains were listed as associated with cytomegalovirus. Cytomegalovirus status was reported to be diagnosed by the classifier with high specificity and sensitivity in both the original and validation cohorts. All 120 or so repertoires were used to score co-occurrence in the validation cohort in a later analysis, because that analysis had no HLA typing for the cohort. A few of the identified cytomegalovirus-associated TCR beta chains were confirmed in vitro to be specific for cytomegalovirus antigens. In a later analysis, TCRs clustered in the first cohort were found to also tend to co-occur in the approximately 110 validation repertoires, with approximately 95% of cluster scores above 0.

Library creation used the immunoSEQ multiplex PCR assay. The study's own analysis went as follows. A statistical classification framework was built to diagnose cytomegalovirus status from the catalog of TCR beta chain sequences. TCRdb provides this immuneACCESS table in a form limited to in-frame rearrangements. Some clones are lacking; in checked studies, under half of them reflect an unresolved V gene, and why the rest are absent is not known. The V and J calls and clone size are taken from that table; D and trimming were inferred from the DNA. The sample table holds about 200,000 clones, of which just over 85% were seen once. The top ten constitute 2.9% of the sample.

The material sequenced was PBMCs. The TCR sequence derives from a woman between 18 and 29 years old in good health and CMV-seronegative. The chain is encoded by TRBV29-1 joined to TRBJ2-1; TRBD2 agrees with 8 junctional bases. The CDR3 region reads CSVDGRAGRATGDEQFF. The DNA is TGCAGCGTTGACGGGCGGGCCGGGAGGGCCACCGGGGATGAGCAGTTCTTC.